A selection of T cell receptor beta chains follows, all from one sample in a study of cytomegalovirus exposure and HLA in healthy donors. Repertoires were generated with immunoSEQ multiplex PCR, while TCRdb's copy carries only in-frame clones and drops some. The top ten clones hold around 9.5% of a sample with fewer than 150,000 clones, 80% of them seen once. The specimen sequenced was PBMCs. The receptor set was obtained from a female donor in good health and CMV-seropositive. CDR3s include the opening cysteine and the closing phenylalanine or tryptophan. The D gene is left open where the match is weak. The size of a clone is reported for some rows only, either as once, few or many, or as a class for expanded clones.

j_gene,d_gene,v_gene,len,abundance,CDR3aa,CDR3nt
TRBJ2-1,TRBD2,TRBV2,12,-,CASSAREGEQFF,TGTGCCAGCAGTGCCAGGGAGGGTGAGCAGTTCTTC
TRBJ2-7,TRBD1,TRBV27,17,-,CASSFNPRTGGRNEQYF,TGTGCCAGCAGTTTCAACCCAAGGACAGGTGGAAGGAACGAGCAGTACTTC
TRBJ2-7,TRBD1,TRBV5-4,13,-,CASSSGGGYEQYF,TGTGCCAGCAGCTCAGGGGGTGGCTACGAGCAGTACTTC
TRBJ2-5,-,TRBV30,14,few,CAWSSRAPPGTQYF,TGTGCCTGGAGTTCGAGGGCACCTCCAGGGACCCAGTACTTC
TRBJ2-3,TRBD2,TRBV7-2,16,once,CASSLLGGGALDTQYF,TGTGCCAGCAGCTTACTGGGCGGGGGGGCCTTAGATACGCAGTATTTT
TRBJ1-5,-,TRBV7-2,16,-,CASSLARGSGNQPQHF,TGTGCCAGCAGCTTAGCGCGGGGAAGTGGCAATCAGCCCCAGCATTTT
TRBJ1-1,-,TRBV11-3,13,-,CASSPHTGTEAFF,TGTGCCAGCAGCCCTCACACAGGGACTGAAGCTTTCTTT
TRBJ2-3,-,TRBV28,13,-,CASNRLLTDTQYF,TGTGCCAGCAACCGACTTCTCACAGATACGCAGTATTTT
TRBJ1-2,-,TRBV13,15,-,CASSPDGAQGYGYTF,TGTGCCAGCAGCCCCGACGGAGCGCAGGGCTATGGCTACACCTTC
TRBJ1-6,TRBD1,TRBV18,15,-,CASSQNGQGNSPLHF,TGTGCCAGCTCACAAAACGGACAGGGCAATTCACCCCTCCACTTT
TRBJ2-7,TRBD1,TRBV4-1,17,-,CASSQLPTNRGFYEQYF,TGCGCCAGCAGCCAACTACCCACTAACAGGGGCTTTTACGAGCAGTACTTC
TRBJ2-1,TRBD1,TRBV5-1,15,-,CASSPGQLLDNEQFF,TGCGCCAGCAGCCCGGGACAGCTCCTGGACAATGAGCAGTTCTTC
TRBJ1-5,TRBD1,TRBV6-6,14,-,CASKPEGARQPQHF,TGTGCCAGCAAACCTGAGGGGGCCAGACAGCCCCAGCATTTT
TRBJ1-2,-,TRBV5-1,14,-,CASSTTRGGNGYTF,TGCGCCAGCAGCACGACGCGGGGGGGGAATGGCTACACCTTC
TRBJ1-1,-,TRBV10-3,13,-,CASATETNTEAFF,TGTGCCAGCGCGACAGAAACGAACACTGAAGCTTTCTTT
TRBJ2-3,-,TRBV7-2,13,-,CASSLGPTDTQYF,TGTGCCAGCAGCTTAGGGCCCACAGATACGCAGTATTTT